The next 18 T cell receptor beta chains were all read from a single sample in a study of blood T cell repertoires in COVID-19. Repertoires were generated with immunoSEQ multiplex PCR, while TCRdb's copy carries only in-frame clones and drops some. The sample records approximately 170,000 clones, 65% to 85% being singletons. Sequencing was performed on PBMCs or T cells enriched from blood (not recorded which). The receptors originated from a man between 35 and 55 years old who had recovered from COVID-19.

The CDR3 DNA sequence: TGTGCCAGCTCACCACCCCACAGGGCCACTGAAGCTTTCTTT. Translating gives CASSPPHRATEAFF. The chain employs TRBV18 and TRBJ1-1, with D perhaps matching TRBD1 (6 bases). The V end lost 0 bases, the J end lost 4 bases, and 9 bases lay between the germline ends. CDR3 length equals 14 residues. Germline lookup yields CDR1 KGHSH and CDR2 LQKENI.

The chain couples TRBV18 to TRBJ1-1; the D gene is possibly TRBD1 (6 bases). The germline V gene has CDR1 KGHSH and CDR2 LQKENI. The V end lost 1 base, the J end lost 1 base, and 13 bases lay between the germline ends. This CDR3 spans 16 amino acids. CDR3 coding DNA: TGTGCCAGCTCACCACGTACAACAGGGACGAACACTGAAGCTTTCTTT. It specifies CASSPRTTGTNTEAFF.

V and J are TRBV6-5 and TRBJ2-1; 7 bases agree with TRBD1. The trim removed 5 bases at V and 1 base at J, leaving 5 bases unmatched. From germline, CDR1 is MNHEY and CDR2 SVGAGI. CDR3 length equals 15 residues. The CDR3 DNA follows: TGTGCCAGCAGTCCAGGGGGTCAATCCTACAATGAGCAGTTCTTC. Its protein product is CASSPGGQSYNEQFF.

This sequence joins TRBV30 and TRBJ1-1, with TRBD1 identical over 9 bases. J was trimmed by 14 bases and V by 1 base; bases with no gene match: 8. The CDR3 totals 12 residues. The V gene's germline CDR1 is GTSNPN and CDR2 SVGIG (reference sequence). CDR3 sequence reads: CAWSGDREVTFF. DNA for the CDR3: TGTGCCTGGAGTGGGGACAGGGAGGTAACCTTCTTT.

V usage is TRBV19 and J usage is TRBJ2-5; 8 nucleotides match TRBD1. V lost 9 bases and J lost 2; bases outside the gene matches: 14. This CDR3 contains 16 residues. Germline V gives CDR1 LNHDA, CDR2 SQIVND (reference sequence). The CDR3 here is CASRPGDRGQQETQYF. The CDR3 region has the DNA TGTGCCAGCCGACCCGGTGACAGGGGTCAACAAGAGACCCAGTACTTC.

J is TRBJ1-1 and V is TRBV5-6; 11 nucleotides line up with TRBD1. This CDR3 contains 16 residues. V lost 4 bases, J lost 4 bases, and 9 bases stayed unmatched. The germline V gene has CDR1 SGHDT and CDR2 YYEEEE. The CDR3 nucleotides read TGTGCCAGCAGCCCGGACAGGGGGCGGTGGGGCACTGAAGCTTTCTTT. This codes for CASSPDRGRWGTEAFF.

V and J are TRBV25-1 and TRBJ2-1, with D possibly being TRBD1 (6 bases). V was cut by 5 bases and J by 9 bases, with 14 bases left in between. This CDR3 region has 13 residues. Germline V gives CDR1 MGHDK, CDR2 SYGVNS. The CDR3 nucleotides read TGTGCCAGCAGTCGGCCAGGGGCCTTTGAGCAGTTCTTC. Translating it yields CASSRPGAFEQFF.

This clone was seen a single time. The chain recombines TRBV5-1 with TRBJ1-1; a weak D match, TRBD1 (5 bases). V lost 3 bases to trimming and J lost 3 bases, with 12 bases between them. CDR3 size: 14 residues. Germline values: CDR1 SGHRS, CDR2 YFSETQ. CDR3 in DNA: TGCGCCAGCAGCTATATTACAGGTTACACTGAAGCTTTCTTT. This translates into CASSYITGYTEAFF.

J is TRBJ2-3 and V is TRBV27, with 8 bases that match TRBD1. V lost 7 bases and J lost 6; bases outside the gene matches: 9. Germline V gene lookup returns CDR1 MNHEY and CDR2 SMNVEV (reference sequence). The CDR3 is 14 amino acids. CDR3 loop: CASMRTGPGDTQYF. In nucleotides, the CDR3 is TGTGCCAGCATGAGGACAGGGCCTGGGGATACGCAGTATTTT.

As for this clone: Other DNA sequences in this specimen translate into the identical CDR3. The CDR3: CASSDDVAGTGLGQGWKETQYF. CDR3 DNA sequence: TGCGCCAGCAGCGATGACGTGGCCGGGACAGGCCTGGGGCAAGGGTGGAAAGAGACCCAGTACTTC. This rearrangement joins TRBV5-1 to TRBJ2-5; the match to TRBD1 covers 8 bases. V lost 4 bases to trimming and J lost 3 bases; unmatched junction nucleotides: 29. This CDR3 comprises 22 residues. CDR1 is SGHRS and CDR2 is YFSETQ in the germline V gene.

This chain connects TRBV5-6 to TRBJ2-4; 10 positions match TRBD2. This CDR3 contains 15 residues. V was clipped by 4 bases and J by 11 bases; unmatched bases: 12. Germline CDR1 reads SGHDT; CDR2 reads YYEEEE. The CDR3 spells CASSVTLAGADVQYF. In nucleotides, the CDR3 is TGTGCCAGCAGCGTCACTCTAGCGGGGGCTGACGTTCAGTACTTC. The full variable domain, with the rest looked up from reference TRBV5-6 and TRBJ2-4, is DAGVTQSPTHLIKTRGQQVTLRCSPKSGHDTVSWYQQALGQGPQFIFQYYEEEERQRGNFPDRFSGHQFPNYSSELNVNALLLGDSALYLCASSVTLAGADVQYFGAGTRLSVL.

This clone was counted a single time. The CDR3 DNA is TGTGCCAGCTCGCGGGGGGCGACAGATACGCAGTATTTT. Residues: CASSRGATDTQYF. The J gene is TRBJ2-3, the V gene TRBV6-5; 8 bases fit TRBD2. Germline V CDR1 and CDR2: MNHEY, SVGAGI. V dropped 8 bases and J dropped 3; count of bases not matched to a gene: 4. CDR3 length: 13 residues.

Regarding this clone: One end of the junction varies from germline; a read error may be responsible. The chain couples TRBV5-1 to TRBJ2-5; 7 nucleotides line up with TRBD2. Germline V gives CDR1 SGHRS, CDR2 YFSETQ. This CDR3 comprises 15 residues. CDR3 sequence (DNA): TGCGCCAGCAGCTTAGGGACTAATGTCCAACAGACCCAGTACTTC. Translation gives CASSLGTNVQQTQYF.

This chain joins TRBV5-6 and TRBJ1-5, with 8 bases identical to TRBD1. J gave up 0 bases and V 4 bases, and 3 bases lay outside the gene matches. CDR3 size: 15 residues. Germline V CDR1 and CDR2: SGHDT, YYEEEE. CDR3 loop: CASSGTGLSNQPQHF. CDR3 nucleotides: TGTGCCAGCAGCGGGACAGGACTTAGCAATCAGCCCCAGCATTTT.

This chain links TRBV7-9 with TRBJ2-3; 10 nucleotides agree with TRBD1. The CDR3 length is 16 residues. Germline CDR1 reads SEHNR; CDR2 reads FQNEAQ (reference sequence). The J segment lost 2 bases and the V segment lost 4 bases, leaving 6 bases of the junction unmatched. CDR3 coding DNA: TGTGCCAGCAGCTGGCCGGGACAGGGGTACACAGATACGCAGTATTTT. Translation: CASSWPGQGYTDTQYF.

This rearrangement joins TRBV2 to TRBJ2-1; TRBD2 is a possible D gene (6 bases). CDR1 and CDR2 (germline): SNHLY, FYNNEI. The CDR3 is 11 amino acids. V was trimmed by 6 bases and J by 12 bases, leaving 12 bases between them. CDR3 residues: CASSAGTLQFF. CDR3 nucleotide sequence: TGTGCCAGCAGCGCCGGGACTCTGCAGTTCTTC. Filled out from reference TRBV2 and TRBJ2-1, the complete variable domain reads EPEVTQTPSHQVTQMGQEVILRCVPISNHLYFYWYRQILGQKVEFLVSFYNNEISEKSEIFDDQFSVERPDGSNFTLKIRSTKLEDSAMYFCASSAGTLQFFGPGTRLTVL.

This clone appeared a few times. The rearrangement uses TRBV9 and TRBJ2-1; 8 bases are shared with TRBD1. The ends lost 3 bases at V and 8 bases at J; junction bases unmatched: 10. Germline V gene sequence: CDR1 SGDLS, CDR2 YYNGEE. This CDR3 is 15 amino acids long. CDR3 bases: TGTGCCAGCAGCGAGACAGGGGCTCCCATCGATGAGCAGTTCTTC. Protein sequence: CASSETGAPIDEQFF.

The chain joins TRBV7-9 to TRBJ1-1, with D perhaps TRBD1 (6 bases). Deletions cut 5 bases from V and 2 bases from J, with 12 bases between. Germline CDR1 and CDR2: SEHNR and FQNEAQ (reference sequence). CDR3 size: 14 residues. Here the CDR3 reads CASSPWTANTEAFF. CDR3 nucleotides: TGTGCCAGCAGCCCGTGGACAGCCAACACTGAAGCTTTCTTT.